The next 11 T cell receptor beta chains were all read from a single sample in a study of CD8+ T cells in alopecia areata. RNA was extracted and reverse transcribed into cDNA as the sequencing template. The method was immunoSEQ multiplex PCR; TCRdb's version includes in-frame clones alone and lacks a portion of them. The top ten hold over 0.4% of the sample, which has 200,000 to 250,000 clones, 50% to 65% seen once. Sequences were derived from CD4+ T cells sorted from blood, sampled at week 0. The receptors were gathered from a human donor with alopecia areata.

This rearrangement joins TRBV5-6 to TRBJ2-7; TRBD1 agrees at 7 bases. From germline, CDR1 is SGHDT and CDR2 YYEEEE. This CDR3 has 16 amino acids. Trimming at V came to 4 bases and at J to 0 bases, leaving 10 bases not matched to a gene. In DNA form, the CDR3 reads TGTGCCAGCAGCCAGAGGGACAGACTTAGCTCCTACGAGCAGTACTTC. This gives the protein CASSQRDRLSSYEQYF.

The table lists this clone with many counts. This rearrangement joins TRBV4-1 to TRBJ2-5, with no clear D. This CDR3 is built from 15 residues. The germline gives CDR1 MGHRA, CDR2 YSYEKL. The V gene lost 4 bases and the J gene lost 5 bases, with 17 bases spanning the gap. CDR3 sequence (DNA): TGCGCCAGCAGCCGCCTGGACGGTGCTGGGGAGACCCAGTACTTC. It is translated as CASSRLDGAGETQYF.

The chain employs TRBV7-3 and TRBJ1-1; 7 bases are shared with TRBD1. CDR3 length: 15 residues. The germline CDR1 and CDR2 sequences are SGHTA and FQGTGA. The ends lost 1 base at V and 1 base at J; junction bases unmatched: 3. Here the CDR3 DNA reads TGTGCCAGCAGCTTAAGCGGGACAGAGAACACTGAAGCTTTCTTT. Amino acids: CASSLSGTENTEAFF.

This clone has a single count. This chain links TRBV21-1 with TRBJ2-7. TRBV21-1 is tagged as a pseudogene. This CDR3 region has 15 residues. The CDR3 DNA reads TGTGCCAGCAGCAACTTCCGGGACCCCCACTACGAGCAGTACTTC. This encodes CASSNFRDPHYEQYF.

The chain links TRBV9 to TRBJ1-5; D not resolved. This CDR3 is 13 amino acids long. Germline V gene data show CDR1 as SGDLS and CDR2 as YYNGEE. The V end lost 5 bases, the J end lost 0 bases, and 6 bases lay between the germline ends. The CDR3 loop reads CASSVHSNQPQHF. The CDR3 DNA reads as TGTGCCAGCAGTGTACATAGCAATCAGCCCCAGCATTTT.

This clone was observed a few times. The V gene is TRBV28, the J gene TRBJ2-5; D is possibly TRBD1 (6 bases). This CDR3 spans 10 amino acids. CDR1 and CDR2 (germline): MDHEN, SYDVKM. V was pared by 10 bases and J by 5 bases, with 8 bases between. In DNA form, the CDR3 reads TGTGCCATCCAGGGGGAGACCCAGTACTTC. This encodes CAIQGETQYF.

The rearrangement links TRBV6-5 to TRBJ2-1; 7 bases are a match to TRBD2. The CDR3 extends over 14 amino acids. J was trimmed by 7 bases and V by 2 bases; bases with no gene match: 5. CDR1 is MNHEY, CDR2 SVGAGI, per germline. The CDR3 protein is CASSYGRDGNEQFF. In DNA, the CDR3 is TGTGCCAGCAGTTACGGGAGGGATGGGAATGAGCAGTTCTTC.

This clone appeared once. A much larger clone lies one base from this, so it may be a read error. The sample has other DNA sequences that encode this CDR3 too. The chain uses TRBV30 and TRBJ1-1; perhaps TRBD1 as D (5 bases). Germline CDR1 and CDR2: GTSNPN and SVGIG (reference sequence). CDR3 length: 16 residues. Here the CDR3 reads CAWSVRPPSAGTEAFF. CDR3 sequence (DNA): TGTGCCTGGAGTGTACGTCCCCCTTCGGCGGGGACTGAAGCCTTCTTT.

The J gene is TRBJ2-1, the V gene TRBV29-1; D is ambiguous. The CDR3 loop spans 13 amino acids. Per the germline V gene, CDR1 is SQVTM and CDR2 is ANQGSEA. Trimming removed 6 bases from V and 1 base from J, with 10 bases in between. The chain's CDR3 is CSVGWGSYNEQFF. The CDR3 coding sequence is TGCAGCGTAGGGTGGGGTTCCTACAATGAGCAGTTCTTC.

The rearrangement links TRBV29-1 to TRBJ1-1, with D perhaps TRBD1 (5 bases). Germline CDR1 reads SQVTM; CDR2 reads ANQGSEA. Trimming left V 2 bases short and J 11 bases short, with 12 bases between. The CDR3 loop spans 11 amino acids. Here the CDR3 DNA reads TGCAGCGTTGAATTAGGGGCTGCTGCTTTCTTT. It is translated as CSVELGAAAFF.

This rearrangement joins TRBV7-2 to TRBJ2-3; D may be TRBD2 (5 bases). CDR1 and CDR2 (germline): SGHTA, FQGNSA. This CDR3 comprises 13 residues. The ends were cut back, 5 bases at V and 9 bases at J, with 15 bases in the middle. CDR3 sequence reads: CASSPPASKTQYF. CDR3 DNA sequence: TGTGCCAGCAGCCCCCCGGCTAGCAAAACGCAGTATTTT.